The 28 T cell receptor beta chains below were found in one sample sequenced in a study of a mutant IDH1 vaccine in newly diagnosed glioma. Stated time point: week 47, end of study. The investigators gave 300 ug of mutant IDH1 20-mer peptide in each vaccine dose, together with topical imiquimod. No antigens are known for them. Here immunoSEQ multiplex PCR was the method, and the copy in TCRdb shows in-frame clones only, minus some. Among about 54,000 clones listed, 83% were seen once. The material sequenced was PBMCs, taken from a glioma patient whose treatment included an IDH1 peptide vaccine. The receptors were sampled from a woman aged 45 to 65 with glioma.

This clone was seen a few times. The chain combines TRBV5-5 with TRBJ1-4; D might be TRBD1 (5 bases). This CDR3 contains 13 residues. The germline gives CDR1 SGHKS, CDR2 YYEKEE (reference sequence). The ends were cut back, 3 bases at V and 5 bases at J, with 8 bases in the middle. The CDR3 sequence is CASSWDVNEKLFF. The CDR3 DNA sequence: TGTGCCAGCAGCTGGGACGTAAATGAAAAACTGTTTTTT. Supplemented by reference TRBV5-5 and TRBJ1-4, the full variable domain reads DAGVTQSPTHLIKTRGQQVTLRCSPISGHKSVSWYQQVLGQGPQFIFQYYEKEERGRGNFPDRFSARQFPNYSSELNVNALLLGDSALYLCASSWDVNEKLFFGSGTQLSVL.

CDR3 loop: CASSNRYSLNTEAFF. CDR3 coding DNA: TGTGCCAGCAGCAATCGATACTCTTTGAACACTGAAGCTTTCTTT. This chain uses TRBV21-1 with TRBJ1-1. TRBV21-1 is given as a pseudogene. The CDR3 contains 15 residues.

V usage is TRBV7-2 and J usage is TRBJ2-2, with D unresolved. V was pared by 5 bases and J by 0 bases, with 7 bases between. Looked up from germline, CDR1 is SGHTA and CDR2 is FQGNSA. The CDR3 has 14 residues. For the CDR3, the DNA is TGTGCCAGCAGCACCTATACGAACACCGGGGAGCTGTTTTTT. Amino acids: CASSTYTNTGELFF.

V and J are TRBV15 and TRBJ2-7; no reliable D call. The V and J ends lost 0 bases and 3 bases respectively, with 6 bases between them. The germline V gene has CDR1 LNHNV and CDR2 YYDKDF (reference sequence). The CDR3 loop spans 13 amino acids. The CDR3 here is CATSRDPGYEQYF. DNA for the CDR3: TGTGCCACCAGCAGAGATCCGGGCTACGAGCAGTACTTC. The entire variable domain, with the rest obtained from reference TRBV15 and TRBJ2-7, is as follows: DAMVIQNPRYQVTQFGKPVTLSCSQTLNHNVMYWYQQKSSQAPKLLFHYYDKDFNNEADTPDNFQSRRPNTSFCFLDIRSPGLGDTAMYLCATSRDPGYEQYFGPGTRLTVT.

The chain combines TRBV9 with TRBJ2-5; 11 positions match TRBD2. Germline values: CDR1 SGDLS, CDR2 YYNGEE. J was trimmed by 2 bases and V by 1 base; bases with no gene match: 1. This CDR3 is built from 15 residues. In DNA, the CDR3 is TGTGCCAGCAGCGTAAGGACTAGCGGGCAAGAGACCCAGTACTTC. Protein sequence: CASSVRTSGQETQYF. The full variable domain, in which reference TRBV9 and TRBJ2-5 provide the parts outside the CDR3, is DSGVTQTPKHLITATGQRVTLRCSPRSGDLSVYWYQQSLDQGLQFLIQYYNGEERAKGNILERFSAQQFPDLHSELNLSSLELGDSALYFCASSVRTSGQETQYFGPGTRLLVL.

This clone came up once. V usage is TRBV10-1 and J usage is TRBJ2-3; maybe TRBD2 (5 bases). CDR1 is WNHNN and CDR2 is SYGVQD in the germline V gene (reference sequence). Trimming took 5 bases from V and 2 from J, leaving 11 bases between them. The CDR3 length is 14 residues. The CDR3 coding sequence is TGCGCCAGCAGTCCTCTGGACTTCACAGATACGCAGTATTTT. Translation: CASSPLDFTDTQYF.

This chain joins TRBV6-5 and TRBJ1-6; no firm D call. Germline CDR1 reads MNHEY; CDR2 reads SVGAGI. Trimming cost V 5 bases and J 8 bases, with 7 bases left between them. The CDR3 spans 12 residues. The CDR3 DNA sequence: TGTGCCAGCAGTAAGAGGGATTCACCCCTCCACTTT. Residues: CASSKRDSPLHF.

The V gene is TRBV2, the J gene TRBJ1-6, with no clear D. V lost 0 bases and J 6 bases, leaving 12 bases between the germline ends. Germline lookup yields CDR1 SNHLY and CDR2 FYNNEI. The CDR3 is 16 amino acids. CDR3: CASSEAGPSTNSPLHF. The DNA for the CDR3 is TGTGCCAGCAGTGAAGCCGGACCATCCACTAATTCACCCCTCCACTTT.

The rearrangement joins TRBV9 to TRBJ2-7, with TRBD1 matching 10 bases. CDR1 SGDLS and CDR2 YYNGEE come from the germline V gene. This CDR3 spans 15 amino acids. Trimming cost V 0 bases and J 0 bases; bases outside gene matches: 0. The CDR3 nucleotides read TGTGCCAGCAGCGTAGGGGACAGGGGCTCCTACGAGCAGTACTTC. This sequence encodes CASSVGDRGSYEQYF. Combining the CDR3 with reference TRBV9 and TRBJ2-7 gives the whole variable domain DSGVTQTPKHLITATGQRVTLRCSPRSGDLSVYWYQQSLDQGLQFLIQYYNGEERAKGNILERFSAQQFPDLHSELNLSSLELGDSALYFCASSVGDRGSYEQYFGPGTRLTVT.

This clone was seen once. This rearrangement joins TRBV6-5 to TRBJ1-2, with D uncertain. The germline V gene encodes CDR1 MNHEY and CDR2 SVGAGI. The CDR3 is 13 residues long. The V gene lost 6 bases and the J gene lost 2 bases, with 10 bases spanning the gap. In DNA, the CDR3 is TGTGCCAGCAGCCGCCAGGTGAACTATGGCTACACCTTC. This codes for CASSRQVNYGYTF.

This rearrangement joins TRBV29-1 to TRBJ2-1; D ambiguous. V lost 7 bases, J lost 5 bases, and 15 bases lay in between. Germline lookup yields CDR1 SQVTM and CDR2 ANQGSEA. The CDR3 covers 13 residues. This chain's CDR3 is CSGTSNPHNEQFF. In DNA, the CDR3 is TGCAGCGGCACCTCTAATCCCCACAATGAGCAGTTCTTC.

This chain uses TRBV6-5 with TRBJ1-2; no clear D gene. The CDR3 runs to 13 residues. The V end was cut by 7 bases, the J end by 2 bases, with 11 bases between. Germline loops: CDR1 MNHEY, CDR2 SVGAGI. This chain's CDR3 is CASNSAANYGYTF. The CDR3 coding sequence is TGTGCCAGCAACTCGGCGGCGAACTATGGCTACACCTTC.

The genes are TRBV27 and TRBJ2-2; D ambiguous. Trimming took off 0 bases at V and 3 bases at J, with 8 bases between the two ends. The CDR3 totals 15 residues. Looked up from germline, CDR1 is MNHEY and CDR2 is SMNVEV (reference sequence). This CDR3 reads CASSLSSAYTGELFF. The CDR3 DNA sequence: TGTGCCAGCAGTTTATCCAGCGCTTACACCGGGGAGCTGTTTTTT.

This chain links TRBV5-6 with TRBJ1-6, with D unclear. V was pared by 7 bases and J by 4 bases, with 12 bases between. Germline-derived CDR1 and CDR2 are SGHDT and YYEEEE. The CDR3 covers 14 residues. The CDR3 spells CASGSRGYNSPLHF. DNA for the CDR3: TGTGCCAGCGGCAGCAGAGGGTATAATTCACCCCTCCACTTT.

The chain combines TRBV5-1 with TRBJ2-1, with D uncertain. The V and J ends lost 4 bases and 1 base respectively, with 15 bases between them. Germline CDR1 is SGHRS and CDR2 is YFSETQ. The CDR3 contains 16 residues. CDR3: CASSPPSLESYNEQFF. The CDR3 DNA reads TGCGCCAGCAGCCCGCCCTCACTGGAGTCCTACAATGAGCAGTTCTTC.

The CDR3 spells CASSYSWGGNNEQFF. CDR3 nucleotide sequence: TGTGCCAGCAGTTACTCGTGGGGGGGCAACAATGAGCAGTTCTTC. V is TRBV6-5 and J is TRBJ2-1, with D perhaps matching TRBD2 (7 bases). The germline V and J ends were trimmed by 0 bases and 5 bases, with 11 bases remaining between them. CDR1 is MNHEY, CDR2 SVGAGI, per germline. The CDR3 has 15 residues.

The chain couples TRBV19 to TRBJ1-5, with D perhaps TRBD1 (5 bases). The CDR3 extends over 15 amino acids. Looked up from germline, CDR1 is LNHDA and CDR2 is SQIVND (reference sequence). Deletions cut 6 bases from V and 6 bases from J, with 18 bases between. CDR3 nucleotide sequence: TGTGCCAGTAGCGGCAGGGCCCTCAATATTCAGCCCCAGCATTTT. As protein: CASSGRALNIQPQHF.

CDR3 DNA sequence: TGTGCCAGCAGCACGGGACAGAACTATGGCTACACCTTC. It translates to CASSTGQNYGYTF. The V gene is TRBV6-1, the J gene TRBJ1-2; TRBD1 matches 7 bases. V lost 6 bases, J lost 2 bases, and 3 bases stayed unmatched. This CDR3 has 13 residues. Germline-derived CDR1 and CDR2 are MNHNS and SASEGT.

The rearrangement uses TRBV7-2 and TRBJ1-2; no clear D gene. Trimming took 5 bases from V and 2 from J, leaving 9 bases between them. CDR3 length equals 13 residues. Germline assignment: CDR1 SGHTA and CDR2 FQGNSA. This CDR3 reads CASSPTRNYGYTF. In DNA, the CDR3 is TGTGCCAGCAGCCCGACAAGAAACTATGGCTACACCTTC.

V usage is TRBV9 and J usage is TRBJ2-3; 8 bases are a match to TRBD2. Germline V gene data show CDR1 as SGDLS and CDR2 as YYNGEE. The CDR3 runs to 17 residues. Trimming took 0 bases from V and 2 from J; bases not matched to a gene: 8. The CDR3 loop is CASSVAGAGGPTDTQYF. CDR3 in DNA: TGTGCCAGCAGCGTAGCAGGGGCGGGGGGCCCCACAGATACGCAGTATTTT.

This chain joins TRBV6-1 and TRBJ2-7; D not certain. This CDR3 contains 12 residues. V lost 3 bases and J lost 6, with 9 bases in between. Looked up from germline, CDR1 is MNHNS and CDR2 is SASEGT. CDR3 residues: CASSESPLEQYF. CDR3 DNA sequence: TGTGCCAGCAGTGAGTCCCCCCTCGAGCAGTACTTC.

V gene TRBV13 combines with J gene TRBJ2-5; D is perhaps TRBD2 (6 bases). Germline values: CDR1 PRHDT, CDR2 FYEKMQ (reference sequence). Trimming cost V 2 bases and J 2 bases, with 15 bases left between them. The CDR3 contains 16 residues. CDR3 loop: CASSLFQGAGQETQYF. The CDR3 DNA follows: TGTGCCAGCAGCTTATTCCAGGGCGCGGGGCAAGAGACCCAGTACTTC. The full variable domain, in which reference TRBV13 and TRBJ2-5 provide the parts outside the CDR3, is AAGVIQSPRHLIKEKRETATLKCYPIPRHDTVYWYQQGPGQDPQFLISFYEKMQSDKGSIPDRFSAQQFSDYHSELNMSSLELGDSALYFCASSLFQGAGQETQYFGPGTRLLVL.

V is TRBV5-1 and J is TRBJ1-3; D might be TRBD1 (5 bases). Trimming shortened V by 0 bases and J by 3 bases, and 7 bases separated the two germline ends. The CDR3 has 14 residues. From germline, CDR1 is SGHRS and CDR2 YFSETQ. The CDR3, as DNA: TGCGCCAGCAGCTTGGGACAGTTTGGAAACACCATATATTTT. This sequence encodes CASSLGQFGNTIYF. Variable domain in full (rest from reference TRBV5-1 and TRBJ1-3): KAGVTQTPRYLIKTRGQQVTLSCSPISGHRSVSWYQQTPGQGLQFLFEYFSETQRNKGNFPGRFSGRQFSNSRSEMNVSTLELGDSALYLCASSLGQFGNTIYFGEGSWLTVV.

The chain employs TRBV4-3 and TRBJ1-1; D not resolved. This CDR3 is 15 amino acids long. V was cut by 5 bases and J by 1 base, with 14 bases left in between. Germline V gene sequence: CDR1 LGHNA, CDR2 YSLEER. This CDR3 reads CASSVSVMGNTEAFF. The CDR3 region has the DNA TGCGCCAGCAGCGTCTCGGTTATGGGGAACACTGAAGCTTTCTTT.

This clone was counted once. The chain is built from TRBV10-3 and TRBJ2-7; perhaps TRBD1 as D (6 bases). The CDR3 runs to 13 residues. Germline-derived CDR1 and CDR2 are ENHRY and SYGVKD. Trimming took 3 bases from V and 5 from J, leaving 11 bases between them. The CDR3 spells CAISDLGQNEQYF. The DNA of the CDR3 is TGTGCCATCAGTGACTTAGGACAGAACGAGCAGTACTTC.

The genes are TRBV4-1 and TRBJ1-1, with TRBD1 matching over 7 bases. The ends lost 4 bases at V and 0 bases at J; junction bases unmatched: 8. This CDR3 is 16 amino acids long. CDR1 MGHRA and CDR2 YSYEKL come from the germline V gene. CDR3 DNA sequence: TGCGCCAGCAGCCGTAGGGACAGTCTTATGAACACTGAAGCTTTCTTT. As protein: CASSRRDSLMNTEAFF.

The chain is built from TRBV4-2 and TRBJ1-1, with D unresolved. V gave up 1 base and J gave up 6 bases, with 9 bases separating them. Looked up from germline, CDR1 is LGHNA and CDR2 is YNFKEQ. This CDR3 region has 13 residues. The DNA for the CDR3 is TGTGCCAGCAGCCAAGGAGGGATCCCTGAAGCTTTCTTT. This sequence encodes CASSQGGIPEAFF.

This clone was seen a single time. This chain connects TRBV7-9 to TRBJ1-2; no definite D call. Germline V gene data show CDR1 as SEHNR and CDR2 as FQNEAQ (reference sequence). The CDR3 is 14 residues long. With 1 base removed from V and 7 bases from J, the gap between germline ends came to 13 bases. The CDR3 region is CASSLDSDRSGYTF. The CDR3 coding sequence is TGTGCCAGCAGCTTAGATTCGGACCGGAGTGGCTACACCTTC.